Below are 9 T cell receptor beta chains sequenced from a single sample in a study of T cells in localized non-small cell lung cancer. Sequencing used immunoSEQ multiplex PCR; TCRdb keeps in-frame clones, though not all of them. The profile covers tens of thousands of clones, with about 85% appearing a single time and around 17% taken by the ten largest. The sample consisted of peripheral blood mononuclear cells, taken before any cancer treatment. The receptor source for this set is a man between 40 and 75 years old with stage III lung adenocarcinoma.

This chain connects TRBV10-3 to TRBJ1-1, with 8 bases matching TRBD1. The V gene end was trimmed by 2 bases and the J gene end by 1 base; junction bases not matched to a gene: 12. The CDR3 is made up of 18 amino acids. Germline lookup yields CDR1 ENHRY and CDR2 SYGVKD. The CDR3 sequence: CAISERAGTGISNTEAFF. Written as DNA, the CDR3 is TGTGCCATCAGTGAGAGGGCCGGGACAGGAATATCGAACACTGAAGCTTTCTTT.

This rearrangement joins TRBV18 to TRBJ1-5, with TRBD1 matching over 7 bases. Trimming cost V 8 bases and J 2 bases; bases outside gene matches: 9. The CDR3 covers 15 residues. The germline V gene encodes CDR1 KGHSH and CDR2 LQKENI. The CDR3 bases are TGTGCCAGCGGGACACAGGGGTGGGGCAATCAGCCCCAGCATTTT. This sequence encodes CASGTQGWGNQPQHF.

The V gene is TRBV7-3, the J gene TRBJ2-3; TRBD2 aligns across 7 bases. Looked up from germline, CDR1 is SGHTA and CDR2 is FQGTGA. V lost 0 bases to trimming and J lost 2 bases; unmatched junction nucleotides: 11. This CDR3 spans 18 amino acids. The CDR3, as DNA: TGTGCCAGCAGCTTAACGGCCGGAGGCGGGGGAACCACAGATACGCAGTATTTT. It is translated as CASSLTAGGGGTTDTQYF.

This clone was counted once. The chain carries TRBV12-5 and TRBJ2-1; 9 bases align to TRBD1. J gave up 6 bases and V 5 bases, and 5 bases lay outside the gene matches. Per the germline V gene, CDR1 is LGHNT and CDR2 is FRNRAP. CDR3 size: 14 residues. The CDR3 coding sequence is TGTGCTAGTGGTCCGGGACAGGGTGCCAATGAGCAGTTCTTC. Translated: CASGPGQGANEQFF.

V and J are TRBV10-3 and TRBJ2-3; 9 bases line up with TRBD2. Germline V gene sequence: CDR1 ENHRY, CDR2 SYGVKD. V lost 7 bases and J lost 0; bases outside the gene matches: 2. The CDR3 runs 14 residues. The CDR3 sequence is CAITAGGSTDTQYF. DNA for the CDR3: TGTGCCATCACTGCGGGGGGGAGCACAGATACGCAGTATTTT.

The gene calls are TRBV5-1 and TRBJ2-1; D unclear. Per germline, CDR1 SGHRS and CDR2 YFSETQ. Deletions cut 1 base from V and 4 bases from J, with 12 bases between. CDR3 size: 15 residues. The CDR3 sequence is CASSLWGVGYNEQFF. DNA of the CDR3: TGCGCCAGCAGCTTGTGGGGTGTGGGGTACAATGAGCAGTTCTTC.

This chain links TRBV11-2 with TRBJ2-1; no definite D call. The CDR3 extends over 11 amino acids. From germline, CDR1 is SGHAT and CDR2 FQNNGV. With 3 bases removed from V and 10 bases from J, the gap between germline ends came to 7 bases. CDR3 coding DNA: TGTGCCAGCAGCTTCTTTGTGGAGCAGTTCTTC. Its translation: CASSFFVEQFF.

The gene calls are TRBV30 and TRBJ1-3; 7 nucleotides agree with TRBD1. The CDR3 spans 13 residues. With 2 bases clipped from V and 9 bases from J, the junction kept 7 bases outside the gene matches. Germline V gene lookup returns CDR1 GTSNPN and CDR2 SVGIG (reference sequence). In DNA, the CDR3 is TGTGCCTGGAGTACAGGGGACCAAGGCACCATATATTTT. It yields the protein CAWSTGDQGTIYF.

This chain uses TRBV19 with TRBJ2-2; 7 bases line up with TRBD1. In germline, CDR1 is LNHDA, CDR2 SQIVND (reference sequence). After removal of 4 bases from V and 2 bases from J, the junction contained 7 bases not matched to a gene. This CDR3 contains 16 residues. CDR3 residues: CASSTAQGLNTGELFF. The CDR3 coding sequence is TGTGCCAGTAGTACGGCACAGGGGTTAAACACCGGGGAGCTGTTTTTT.